The clone carrying this TCR beta chain was recorded a few times. What it binds is unknown. V shed 5 bases and J shed 2 bases, with 21 bases lying between them. The CDR3 runs to 17 residues. This specimen comes from a study of CD8 T cells in ankylosing spondylitis. Study observations and caveats: Past studies reported some motif variants in reactive arthritis synovial fluid and blood. Blood of patients with ankylosing spondylitis appeared to be characterized by a TCR beta motif of several highly homologous variants. The authors found the disease-linked clones to be CD8+ and relatively rare in peripheral blood. The authors reported significant enrichment of disease-linked clones in matched ankylosing spondylitis synovial fluid.

TCRdb redid the calling of the 5' RACE reads with MiXCR, one entry per CDR3 protein. This sample carries over 150,000 distinct CDR3 sequences, around 13% of them seen once, and the ten largest clones take more than 15%. V usage is TRBV12-3 or TRBV12-4 and J usage is TRBJ2-5, with D maybe TRBD1 (6 bases). The material sequenced was blood, either unsorted or a sorted T cell fraction (not recorded which). The receptor was derived from a male donor with ankylosing spondylitis or in good health (not recorded which). CDR3 amino acids: CASSPRDTFRGQETQYF. CDR3 coding DNA: TGTGCCAGCAGTCCTCGGGACACCTTTCGGGGTCAAGAGACCCAGTACTTC.